The source of this T cell receptor beta chain is a study of T-cell reconstitution after alpha-beta-depleted transplantation in children. This clonotype came up a few times. CDR3 length equals 14 residues. Germline CDR1 SQVTM, CDR2 ANQGSEA. Deletions cut 6 bases from V and 1 base from J, with 15 bases between. Preparation of the TCRbeta library used unique molecular identifiers. TCRdb reanalysed the PCR reads using MiXCR and keeps one entry per CDR3 protein. This sample has 450,000 to 550,000 distinct CDR3 sequences, with about an eighth found just once. The receptor's source is a female patient under 10 years old who had a stem cell transplant for aplastic anemia, so the T cells may come from the graft donor. The specimen comprised PBMCs, mostly from graft donor cells, sampled 180 days after TCRalphabeta/CD19-depleted stem cell transplant. This sequence joins TRBV29-1 and TRBJ1-1, with D maybe TRBD1 (6 bases). CDR3 sequence reads: CSVPDSLRNTEAFF. DNA for the CDR3: TGCAGCGTGCCGGACAGCCTAAGGAACACTGAAGCTTTCTTT.